One and the same sample provided the 15 T cell receptor beta chains below, sequenced in a study of blood T cell repertoires in COVID-19. Repertoires were generated with immunoSEQ multiplex PCR, while TCRdb's copy carries only in-frame clones and drops some. Of 80,000 or so clones detected, less than 90% appear once; the ten largest clones hold around 9%. The sequencing sample was made of peripheral blood. The receptors were sampled from a human donor in a cohort sampled during active COVID-19.

This clone was seen only once. This chain links TRBV27 with TRBJ2-7; tentatively, D is TRBD2 (6 bases). CDR3 length: 15 amino acids. From germline, CDR1 is MNHEY and CDR2 SMNVEV (reference sequence). Trimming took 3 bases from V and 5 from J, leaving 17 bases between them. Here the CDR3 reads CASSLGREPVDEQYF. The DNA for the CDR3 is TGTGCCAGCAGTTTGGGACGGGAGCCCGTCGACGAGCAGTACTTC.

This chain's CDR3 is CASSTTGATNEKLFF. The CDR3 bases are TGTGCCAGCAGCACCACAGGGGCAACTAATGAAAAACTGTTTTTT. The chain joins TRBV9 to TRBJ1-4, with 7 positions matching TRBD1. The CDR3 is 15 residues long. Germline V gene data show CDR1 as SGDLS and CDR2 as YYNGEE. Trimming at V came to 4 bases and at J to 0 bases, leaving 3 bases not matched to a gene.

The CDR3 loop is CASSQSRGLSIEQYF. The CDR3 DNA reads as TGTGCCAGCAGCCAATCCAGGGGGCTCTCGATCGAGCAGTACTTC. This rearrangement joins TRBV3-1 (or the pseudogene TRBV3-2) to TRBJ2-7, with 8 bases fitting TRBD1. This CDR3 spans 15 amino acids. The germline V gene has CDR1 LGHDT and CDR2 YNNKEL (reference sequence). Trimming cost V 2 bases and J 6 bases; bases outside gene matches: 9.

The chain recombines TRBV4-1 with TRBJ2-5; maybe TRBD2 (6 bases). V shed 0 bases and J shed 4 bases, with 12 bases lying between them. The CDR3 consists of 15 residues. Germline CDR1 reads MGHRA; CDR2 reads YSYEKL. The CDR3 loop is CASSQDHSGPETQYF. DNA of the CDR3: TGCGCCAGCAGCCAAGACCATAGCGGACCAGAGACCCAGTACTTC.

J is TRBJ2-7 and V is TRBV4-2; a weak D match, TRBD2 (5 bases). The CDR3 length is 16 residues. Deletions cut 1 base from V and 0 bases from J, with 13 bases between. CDR1 and CDR2 (germline): LGHNA, YNFKEQ. DNA for the CDR3: TGTGCCAGCAGCCAAGCCTTTACGGGGATCTCCTACGAGCAGTACTTC. Protein sequence: CASSQAFTGISYEQYF.

This clone was recorded once. This chain joins TRBV13 and TRBJ1-1; D is uncertain. The CDR3 totals 13 residues. Germline CDR1 reads PRHDT; CDR2 reads FYEKMQ (reference sequence). V lost 11 bases and J lost 1, with 14 bases in between. The CDR3 DNA reads TGTGCCGGACGGGAGGAAAGGAACACTGAAGCTTTCTTT. This translates into CAGREERNTEAFF.

J is TRBJ2-7 and V is TRBV28; 9 positions agree with TRBD2. The CDR3 covers 14 residues. Germline lookup yields CDR1 MDHEN and CDR2 SYDVKM. The J segment lost 5 bases and the V segment lost 5 bases, leaving 7 bases of the junction unmatched. The CDR3 loop reads CASSLSGSSNEQYF. CDR3 bases: TGTGCCAGCAGTCTTAGCGGGAGCAGCAACGAGCAGTACTTC. The variable domain in full, with the rest retrieved from reference TRBV28 and TRBJ2-7, is DVKVTQSSRYLVKRTGEKVFLECVQDMDHENMFWYRQDPGLGLRLIYFSYDVKMKEKGDIPEGYSVSREKKERFSLILESASTNQTSMYLCASSLSGSSNEQYFGPGTRLTVT.

The chain carries TRBV5-1 and TRBJ2-1; 12 bases are a match to TRBD2. Germline values: CDR1 SGHRS, CDR2 YFSETQ. V shed 4 bases, J shed 5 bases, and the junction held 16 bases outside the gene matches. The CDR3 totals 19 residues. The CDR3 nucleotides are TGCGCCAGCAGCCCCCAAGGATGGTCTAGCGGGAGGGGGAACAATGAGCAGTTCTTC. This translates into CASSPQGWSSGRGNNEQFF.

The chain combines TRBV15 with TRBJ1-4; D is undetermined. CDR1 is LNHNV and CDR2 is YYDKDF in the germline V gene (reference sequence). V lost 0 bases to trimming and J lost 5 bases, with 13 bases between them. This CDR3 has 16 residues. CDR3 coding DNA: TGTGCCACCAGCAGAGACCGATACAGCCGCAATGAAAAACTGTTTTTT. It encodes CATSRDRYSRNEKLFF.

The genes are TRBV5-1 and TRBJ1-4; a possible D gene is TRBD1 (6 bases). Germline CDR1 SGHRS, CDR2 YFSETQ. CDR3 size: 20 residues. The germline V and J ends were trimmed by 4 bases and 4 bases, with 29 bases remaining between them. CDR3 sequence (DNA): TGCGCCAGCAGCCGACCCACAGGGAGCTGTCGGAGGAACGGTAATGAAAAACTGTTTTTT. This sequence encodes CASSRPTGSCRRNGNEKLFF. The complete variable domain, with remaining parts taken from reference TRBV5-1 and TRBJ1-4, reads KAGVTQTPRYLIKTRGQQVTLSCSPISGHRSVSWYQQTPGQGLQFLFEYFSETQRNKGNFPGRFSGRQFSNSRSEMNVSTLELGDSALYLCASSRPTGSCRRNGNEKLFFGSGTQLSVL.

This clone was counted a few times. The V gene is TRBV19, the J gene TRBJ1-6; D gene ambiguous. The germline V gene encodes CDR1 LNHDA and CDR2 SQIVND (reference sequence). This CDR3 is built from 14 residues. Trimming cost V 9 bases and J 8 bases, with 17 bases left between them. Here the CDR3 reads CASGAAPSYSPLHF. The CDR3 DNA reads as TGTGCCAGCGGAGCGGCCCCTAGCTATTCACCCCTCCACTTT.

Written as DNA, the CDR3 is TGTGCCAGCAGGACAGGGGGGGGCCTTTATGGCTACACCTTC. Translation gives CASRTGGGLYGYTF. The gene calls are TRBV2 and TRBJ1-2, with 9 bases identical to TRBD1. V lost 6 bases and J lost 5; bases outside the gene matches: 7. Germline V gives CDR1 SNHLY, CDR2 FYNNEI. The CDR3 runs 14 residues.

This chain connects TRBV3-1 (or the pseudogene TRBV3-2) to TRBJ2-4; D unclear. Trimming shortened V by 3 bases and J by 2 bases, and 17 bases separated the two germline ends. The CDR3 runs 17 residues. The germline V gene has CDR1 LGHDT and CDR2 YNNKEL (reference sequence). CDR3 sequence: CASSHSRHRITKNIQYF. The CDR3 region has the DNA TGTGCCAGCAGCCATTCCCGACATCGGATTACCAAAAACATTCAGTACTTC.

The rearrangement joins TRBV13 to TRBJ2-1; perhaps TRBD1 as D (5 bases). The CDR3 extends over 16 amino acids. V was clipped by 0 bases and J by 4 bases, with 13 bases between them. Germline V lookup: CDR1 PRHDT, CDR2 FYEKMQ (reference sequence). The CDR3 loop is CASSLGPGRVYNEQFF. Here the CDR3 DNA reads TGTGCCAGCAGCTTAGGCCCAGGCAGGGTTTACAATGAGCAGTTCTTC.

The rearrangement uses TRBV7-2 and TRBJ2-1; 14 bases are shared with TRBD2. The junction had 12 bases not matched to a gene; V was cut back by 5 bases and J by 3 bases. There are 19 residues in the CDR3. The germline V gene has CDR1 SGHTA and CDR2 FQGNSA. The CDR3 is CASSLNPTSGGASYNEQFF. In DNA, the CDR3 is TGTGCCAGCAGCCTCAACCCGACTAGCGGGGGGGCAAGCTACAATGAGCAGTTCTTC.